The clone carrying this T cell receptor beta chain was observed a handful of times. Its specificity is not known. Patients in the hyperthyroidism group, adults aged 18 to 65, were newly diagnosed, under 2 months' duration. No donor had other autoimmune disease, uncontrolled infection, pregnancy or lactation. Orbital computed tomography and thyroid ultrasound, along with TRAb, serum thyroxine and clinical symptoms, underpinned diagnosis. The sample is drawn from a study of Graves' ophthalmopathy and Graves' hyperthyroidism. The study's findings and limits: Distinction of ophthalmopathy from stable hyperthyroidism by a 13-signature model reached 85% to 90% sensitivity and roughly 78% specificity.

This CDR3 has 14 residues. The V and J ends lost 4 bases and 9 bases, in that order; junction bases with no gene match: 3. The study amplified TCR beta CDR3 regions using RNA transcripts. RT-PCR was first run with HTBI primers, then multiplex PCR in a second round. MiXCR, applied by TCRdb to the multiplex PCR reads, yields one record per CDR3 protein. Among 620,000 or so distinct CDR3 sequences, around a fifth were seen once, and the ten largest hold approximately 7%. Sample: peripheral blood. The origin of this receptor is a woman between 18 and 29 years old with stable Graves' hyperthyroidism. Some clones in this sample may be carry-over from other donors' samples. The V and J genes are TRBV12-3 or TRBV12-4 and TRBJ1-6, with 10 bases matching TRBD1. The CDR3 loop reads CASSWTGGLSPLHF. DNA for the CDR3: TGTGCCAGCAGTTGGACAGGGGGGCTTTCACCCCTCCACTTT.